Detailed here is one T cell receptor (beta chain). As yet, its antigen is unknown. The entry originates in a study of T cell responses to AZD1222 COVID-19 vaccine. Findings and limits, study-wide: Among spike-specific TCRs, nearly half reportedly target unmutated variant regions. Distributed over spike, vaccine-associated CD4 TCRs predominated at 160-218 and 743-854. The number of AZD1222 recipients seropositive at baseline was only five to seven.

Sequencing was performed with immunoSEQ multiplex PCR; in TCRdb, only in-frame clones are kept and a portion is missing. The repertoire holds approximately 140,000 clones, roughly 90% seen once, with approximately 6% in the top ten. The CDR3 extends over 14 amino acids. V lost 5 bases, J lost 4 bases, and 3 bases stayed unmatched. Germline V gene lookup returns CDR1 KGHDR and CDR2 SFDVKD. This clonotype was sampled from an adult in good health. This material consisted of peripheral blood, taken on day 0 of AZD1222 vaccination. V is TRBV24-1 and J is TRBJ2-2, with 7 bases lining up with TRBD2. In DNA, the CDR3 is TGTGCCACCAGTGTAAGCGGGGCCACCGGGGAGCTGTTTTTT. Encoded protein: CATSVSGATGELFF.